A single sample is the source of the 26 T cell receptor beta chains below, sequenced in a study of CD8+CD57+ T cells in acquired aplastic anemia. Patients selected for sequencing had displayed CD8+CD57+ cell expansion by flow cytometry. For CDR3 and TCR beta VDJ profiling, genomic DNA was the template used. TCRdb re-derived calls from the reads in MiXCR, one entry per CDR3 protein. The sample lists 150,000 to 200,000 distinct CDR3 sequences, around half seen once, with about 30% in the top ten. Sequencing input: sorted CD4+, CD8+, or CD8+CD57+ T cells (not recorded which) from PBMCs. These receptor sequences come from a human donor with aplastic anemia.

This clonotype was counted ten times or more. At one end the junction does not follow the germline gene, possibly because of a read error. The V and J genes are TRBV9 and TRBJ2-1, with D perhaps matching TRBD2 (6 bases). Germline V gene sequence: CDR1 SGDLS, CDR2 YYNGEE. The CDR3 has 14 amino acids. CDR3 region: CASKAGTSSNEQFF. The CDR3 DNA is TGTGCCAGCAAGGCCGGGACTTCCTCCAATGAGCAGTTCTTC.

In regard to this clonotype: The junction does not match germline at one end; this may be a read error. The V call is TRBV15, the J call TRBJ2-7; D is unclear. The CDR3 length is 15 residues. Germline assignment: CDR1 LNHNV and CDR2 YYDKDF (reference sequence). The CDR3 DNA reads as TGTGCCGCCAGCAGGCACCGCGGAGCCTCCTACGAGCAGTACTTC. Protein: CAASRHRGASYEQYF. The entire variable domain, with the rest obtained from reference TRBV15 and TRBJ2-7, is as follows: DAMVIQNPRYQVTQFGKPVTLSCSQTLNHNVMYWYQQKSSQAPKLLFHYYDKDFNNEADTPDNFQSRRPNTSFCFLDIRSPGLGDTAMYLCAASRHRGASYEQYFGPGTRLTVT.

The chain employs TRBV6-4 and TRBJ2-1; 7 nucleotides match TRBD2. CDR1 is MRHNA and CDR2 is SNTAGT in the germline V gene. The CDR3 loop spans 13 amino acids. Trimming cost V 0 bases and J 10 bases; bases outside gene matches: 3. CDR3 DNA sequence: TGTGCCAGCAGTGACTCTGACGGGGGGGAGCAGTTCTTC. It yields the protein CASSDSDGGEQFF.

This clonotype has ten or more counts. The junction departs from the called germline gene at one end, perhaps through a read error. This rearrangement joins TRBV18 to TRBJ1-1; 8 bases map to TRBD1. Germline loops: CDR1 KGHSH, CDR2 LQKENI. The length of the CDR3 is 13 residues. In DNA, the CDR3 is TGTGCCAGCGCACCGTCGGACAGGGTGGGTGCTTTCTTT. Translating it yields CASAPSDRVGAFF.

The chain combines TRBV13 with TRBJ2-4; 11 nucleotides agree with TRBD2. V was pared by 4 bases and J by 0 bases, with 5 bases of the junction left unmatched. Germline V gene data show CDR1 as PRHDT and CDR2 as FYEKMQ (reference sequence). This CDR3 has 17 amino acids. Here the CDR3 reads CASSSKLAGVAKNIQYF. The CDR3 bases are TGTGCCAGCAGCTCCAAACTAGCGGGAGTAGCCAAAAACATTCAGTACTTC.

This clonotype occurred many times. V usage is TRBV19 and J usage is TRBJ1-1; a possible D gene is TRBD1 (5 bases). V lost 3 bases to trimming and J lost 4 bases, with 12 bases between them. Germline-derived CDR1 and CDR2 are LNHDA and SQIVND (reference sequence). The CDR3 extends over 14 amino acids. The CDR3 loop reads CASSMQGRGTEAFF. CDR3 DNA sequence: TGTGCCAGTAGTATGCAGGGTCGGGGCACTGAAGCTTTCTTT.

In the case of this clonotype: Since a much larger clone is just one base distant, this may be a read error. Here the CDR3 DNA reads TGTGCCAGCAATGAAATTCGACCAACCCCCGGCTACACCTTC. This translates into CASNEIRPTPGYTF. J is TRBJ1-2 and V is TRBV2; no clear D gene. CDR1 and CDR2 (germline): SNHLY, FYNNEI. The CDR3 is made up of 14 amino acids.

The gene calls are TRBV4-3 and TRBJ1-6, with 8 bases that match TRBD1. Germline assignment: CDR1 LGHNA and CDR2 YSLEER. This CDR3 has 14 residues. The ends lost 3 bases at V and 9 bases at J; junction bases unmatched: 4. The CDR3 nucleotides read TGCGCCAGCAGCCAGGACAGGGTGGCTTCACCCCTCCACTTT. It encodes CASSQDRVASPLHF.

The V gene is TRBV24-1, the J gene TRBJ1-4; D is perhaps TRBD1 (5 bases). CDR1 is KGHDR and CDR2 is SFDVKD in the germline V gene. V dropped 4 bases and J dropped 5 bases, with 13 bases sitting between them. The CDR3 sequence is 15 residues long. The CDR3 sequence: CATSEGTEFNEKLFF. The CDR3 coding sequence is TGTGCCACCAGTGAGGGGACTGAATTCAATGAAAAACTGTTTTTT.

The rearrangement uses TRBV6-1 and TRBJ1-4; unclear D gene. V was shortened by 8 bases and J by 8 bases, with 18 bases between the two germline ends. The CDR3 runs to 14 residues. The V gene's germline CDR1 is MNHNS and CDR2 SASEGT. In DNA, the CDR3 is TGTGCCAGCGGAACCTACGGACTCGGAGAAAAACTGTTTTTT. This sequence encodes CASGTYGLGEKLFF.

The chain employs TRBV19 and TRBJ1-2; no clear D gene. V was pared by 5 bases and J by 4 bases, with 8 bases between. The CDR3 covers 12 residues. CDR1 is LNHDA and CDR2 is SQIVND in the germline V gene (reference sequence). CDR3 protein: CASSGNSYGYTF. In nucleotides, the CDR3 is TGTGCCAGTAGTGGGAATTCCTATGGCTACACCTTC. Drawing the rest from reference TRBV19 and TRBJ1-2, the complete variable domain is DGGITQSPKYLFRKEGQNVTLSCEQNLNHDAMYWYRQDPGQGLRLIYYSQIVNDFQKGDIAEGYSVSREKKESFPLTVTSAQKNPTAFYLCASSGNSYGYTFGSGTRLTVV.

The CDR3 nucleotides read TGTGCCACCAGTGACCGGGGACTAGCGGGAACAGATACGCAGTATTTT. Amino acids: CATSDRGLAGTDTQYF. The chain uses TRBV24-1 and TRBJ2-3, with 13 bases lining up with TRBD2. In germline, CDR1 is KGHDR, CDR2 SFDVKD. The trim removed 4 bases at V and 3 bases at J, leaving 3 bases unmatched. The CDR3 spans 16 residues.

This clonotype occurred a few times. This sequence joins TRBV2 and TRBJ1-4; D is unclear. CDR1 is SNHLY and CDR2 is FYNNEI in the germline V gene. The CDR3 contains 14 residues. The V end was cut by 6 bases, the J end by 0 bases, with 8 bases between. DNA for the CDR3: TGTGCCAGCAGGCGGTCGCCAACTAATGAAAAACTGTTTTTT. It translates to CASRRSPTNEKLFF.

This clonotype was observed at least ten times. The CDR3 coding sequence is TGTGCCAGCAGCGTTATATCAGGGCTTTACAATGAGCAGTTCTTC. Protein: CASSVISGLYNEQFF. This sequence joins TRBV13 and TRBJ2-1; a possible D gene is TRBD1 (5 bases). The CDR3 runs 15 residues. Trimming pared 5 bases from V and 4 bases from J, leaving 15 bases between. Germline assignment: CDR1 PRHDT and CDR2 FYEKMQ (reference sequence).

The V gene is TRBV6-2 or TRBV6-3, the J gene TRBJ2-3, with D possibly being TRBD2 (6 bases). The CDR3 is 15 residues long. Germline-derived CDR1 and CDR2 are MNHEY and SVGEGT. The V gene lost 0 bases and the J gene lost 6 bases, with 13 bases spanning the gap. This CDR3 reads CASSYSRRETDTQYF. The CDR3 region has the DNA TGTGCCAGCAGTTACTCAAGGAGGGAGACGGATACGCAGTATTTT.

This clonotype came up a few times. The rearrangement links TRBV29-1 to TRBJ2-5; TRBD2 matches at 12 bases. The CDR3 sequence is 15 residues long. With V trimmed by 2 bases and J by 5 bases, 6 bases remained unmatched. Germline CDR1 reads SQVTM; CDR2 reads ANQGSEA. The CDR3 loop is CSVEYPGLAGETQYF. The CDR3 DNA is TGCAGCGTTGAATACCCGGGACTAGCGGGTGAGACCCAGTACTTC.

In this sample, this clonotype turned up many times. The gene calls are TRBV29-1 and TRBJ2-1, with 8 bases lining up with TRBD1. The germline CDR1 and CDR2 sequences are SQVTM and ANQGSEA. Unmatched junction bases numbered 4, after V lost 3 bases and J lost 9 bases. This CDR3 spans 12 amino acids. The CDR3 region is CSVEQGAVEQFF. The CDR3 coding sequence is TGCAGCGTTGAGCAGGGGGCGGTTGAGCAGTTCTTC.

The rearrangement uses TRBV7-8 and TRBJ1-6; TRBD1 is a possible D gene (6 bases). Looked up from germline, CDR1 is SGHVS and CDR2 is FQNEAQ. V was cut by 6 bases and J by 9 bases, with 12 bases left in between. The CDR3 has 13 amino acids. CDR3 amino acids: CASRTGSASPLHF. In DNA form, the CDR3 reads TGTGCCAGCAGAACAGGGAGCGCTTCACCCCTCCACTTT.

The CDR3 nucleotides read TGCAGCAGCCCAGGGGGCGGCGAAAATGAGCAGTTCTTC. It yields the protein CSSPGGGENEQFF. The chain has TRBV29-1 and TRBJ2-1; 8 positions agree with TRBD1. Germline-derived CDR1 and CDR2 are SQVTM and ANQGSEA. This CDR3 comprises 13 residues. The ends lost 8 bases at V and 7 bases at J; junction bases unmatched: 10.

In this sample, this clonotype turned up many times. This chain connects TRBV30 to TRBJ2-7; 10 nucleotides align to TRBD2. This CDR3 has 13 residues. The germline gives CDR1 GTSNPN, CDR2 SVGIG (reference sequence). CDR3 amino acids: CALEAGGPREQYF. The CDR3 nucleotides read TGTGCTTTGGAAGCGGGAGGGCCTCGCGAGCAGTACTTC.

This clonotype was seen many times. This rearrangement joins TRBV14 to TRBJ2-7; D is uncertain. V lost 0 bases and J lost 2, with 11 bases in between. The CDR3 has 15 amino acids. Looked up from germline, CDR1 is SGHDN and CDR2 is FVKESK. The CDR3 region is CASSQDGNSPYEQYF. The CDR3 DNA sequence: TGTGCCAGCAGCCAAGATGGAAATTCTCCCTACGAGCAGTACTTC. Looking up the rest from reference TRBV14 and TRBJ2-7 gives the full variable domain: EAGVTQFPSHSVIEKGQTVTLRCDPISGHDNLYWYRRVMGKEIKFLLHFVKESKQDESGMPNNRFLAERTGGTYSTLKVQPAELEDSGVYFCASSQDGNSPYEQYFGPGTRLTVT.

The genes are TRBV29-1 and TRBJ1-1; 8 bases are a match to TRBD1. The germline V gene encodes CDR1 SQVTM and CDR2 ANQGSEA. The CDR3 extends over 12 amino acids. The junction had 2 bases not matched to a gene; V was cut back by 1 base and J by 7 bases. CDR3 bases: TGCAGCGTTGAAGTAGGGACAGGTGAAGCTTTCTTT. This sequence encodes CSVEVGTGEAFF.

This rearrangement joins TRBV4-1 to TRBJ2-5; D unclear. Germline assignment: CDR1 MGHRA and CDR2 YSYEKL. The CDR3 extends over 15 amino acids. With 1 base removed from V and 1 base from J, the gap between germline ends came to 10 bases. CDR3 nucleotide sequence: TGCGCCAGCAGCCAAGTAGTCAGAGGCCAAGAGACCCAGTACTTC. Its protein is CASSQVVRGQETQYF.

DNA of the CDR3: TGTGCCAGCAGTACCCGACAGAAAACGACGAACACCGGGGAGCTGTTTTTT. Its translation: CASSTRQKTTNTGELFF. The rearrangement links TRBV12-3 or TRBV12-4 to TRBJ2-2; a possible D gene is TRBD1 (5 bases). V gave up 5 bases and J gave up 0 bases, with 16 bases separating them. The CDR3 extends over 17 amino acids.

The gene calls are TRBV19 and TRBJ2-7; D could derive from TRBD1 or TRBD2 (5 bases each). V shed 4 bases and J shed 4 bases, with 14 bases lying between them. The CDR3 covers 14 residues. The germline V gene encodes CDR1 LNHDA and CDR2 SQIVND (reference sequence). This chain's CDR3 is CASSTPGRNYEQYF. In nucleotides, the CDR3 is TGTGCCAGTAGTACGCCGGGACGGAATTACGAGCAGTACTTC.

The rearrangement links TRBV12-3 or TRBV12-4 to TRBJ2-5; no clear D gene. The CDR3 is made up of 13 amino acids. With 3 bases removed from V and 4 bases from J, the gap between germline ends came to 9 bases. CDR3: CASSLRSAETQYF. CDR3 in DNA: TGTGCCAGCAGTTTGCGGAGTGCAGAGACCCAGTACTTC.